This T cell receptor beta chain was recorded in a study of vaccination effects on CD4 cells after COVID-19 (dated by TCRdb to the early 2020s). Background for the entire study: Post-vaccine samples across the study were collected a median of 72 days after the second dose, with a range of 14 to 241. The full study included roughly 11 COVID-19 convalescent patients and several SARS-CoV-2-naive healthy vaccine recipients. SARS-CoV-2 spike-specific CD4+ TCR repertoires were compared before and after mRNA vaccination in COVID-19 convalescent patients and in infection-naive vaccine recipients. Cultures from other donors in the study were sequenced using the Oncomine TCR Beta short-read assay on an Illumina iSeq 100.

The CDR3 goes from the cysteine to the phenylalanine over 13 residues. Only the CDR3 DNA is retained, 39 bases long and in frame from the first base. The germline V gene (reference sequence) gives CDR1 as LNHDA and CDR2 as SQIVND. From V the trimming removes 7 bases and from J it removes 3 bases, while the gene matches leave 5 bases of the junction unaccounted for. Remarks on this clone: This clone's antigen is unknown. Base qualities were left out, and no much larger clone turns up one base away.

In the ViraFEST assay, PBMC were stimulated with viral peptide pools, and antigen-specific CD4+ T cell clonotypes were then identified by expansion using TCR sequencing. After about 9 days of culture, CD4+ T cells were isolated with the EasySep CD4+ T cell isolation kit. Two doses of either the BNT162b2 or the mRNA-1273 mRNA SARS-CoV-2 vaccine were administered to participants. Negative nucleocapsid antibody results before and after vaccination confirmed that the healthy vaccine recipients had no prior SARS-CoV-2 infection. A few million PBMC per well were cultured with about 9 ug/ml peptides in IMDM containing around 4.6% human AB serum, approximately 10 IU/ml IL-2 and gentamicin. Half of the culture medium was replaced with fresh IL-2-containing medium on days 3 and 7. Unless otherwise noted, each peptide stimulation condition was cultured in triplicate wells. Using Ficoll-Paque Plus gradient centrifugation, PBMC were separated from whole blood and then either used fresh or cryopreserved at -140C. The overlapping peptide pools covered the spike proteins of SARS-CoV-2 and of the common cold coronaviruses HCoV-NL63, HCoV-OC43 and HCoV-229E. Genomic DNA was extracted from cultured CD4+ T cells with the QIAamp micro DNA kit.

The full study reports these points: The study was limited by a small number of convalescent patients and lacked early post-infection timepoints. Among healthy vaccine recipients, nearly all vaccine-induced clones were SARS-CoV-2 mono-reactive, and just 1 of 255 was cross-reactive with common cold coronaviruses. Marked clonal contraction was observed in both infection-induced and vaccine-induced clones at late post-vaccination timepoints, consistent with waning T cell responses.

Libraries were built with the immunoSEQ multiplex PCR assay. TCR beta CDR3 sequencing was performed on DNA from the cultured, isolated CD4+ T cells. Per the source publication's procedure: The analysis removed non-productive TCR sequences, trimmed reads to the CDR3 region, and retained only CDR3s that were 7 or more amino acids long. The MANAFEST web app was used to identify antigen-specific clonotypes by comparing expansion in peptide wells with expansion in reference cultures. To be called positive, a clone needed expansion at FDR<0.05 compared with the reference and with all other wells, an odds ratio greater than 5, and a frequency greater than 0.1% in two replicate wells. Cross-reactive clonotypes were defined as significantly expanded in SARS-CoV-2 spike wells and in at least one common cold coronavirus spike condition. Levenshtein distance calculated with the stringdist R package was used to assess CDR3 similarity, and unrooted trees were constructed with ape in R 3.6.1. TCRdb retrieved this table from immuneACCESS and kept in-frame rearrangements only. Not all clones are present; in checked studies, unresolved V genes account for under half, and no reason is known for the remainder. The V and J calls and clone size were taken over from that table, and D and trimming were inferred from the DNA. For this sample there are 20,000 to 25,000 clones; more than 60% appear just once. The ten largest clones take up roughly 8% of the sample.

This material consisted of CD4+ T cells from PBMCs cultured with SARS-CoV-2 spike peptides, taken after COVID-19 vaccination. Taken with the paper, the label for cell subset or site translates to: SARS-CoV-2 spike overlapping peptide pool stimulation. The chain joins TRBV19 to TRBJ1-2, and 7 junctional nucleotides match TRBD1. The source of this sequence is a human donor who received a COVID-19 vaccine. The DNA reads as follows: TGTGCCAGTAAACGAGGGGGCGACTATGGCTACACCTTC. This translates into CASKRGGDYGYTF.